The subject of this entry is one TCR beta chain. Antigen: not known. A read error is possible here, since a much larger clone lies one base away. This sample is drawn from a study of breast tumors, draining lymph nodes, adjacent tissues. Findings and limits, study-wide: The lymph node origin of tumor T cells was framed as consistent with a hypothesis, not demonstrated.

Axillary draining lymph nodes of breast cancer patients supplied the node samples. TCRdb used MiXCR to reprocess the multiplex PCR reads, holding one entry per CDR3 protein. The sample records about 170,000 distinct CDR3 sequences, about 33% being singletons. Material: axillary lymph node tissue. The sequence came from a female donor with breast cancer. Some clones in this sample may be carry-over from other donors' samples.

CDR3 nucleotides: TGCAGTGCTAGAGATCCTGCGGGGGGGACAGATACGCAGTATTTT. The encoded protein is CSARDPAGGTDTQYF. The rearrangement uses TRBV20-1 and TRBJ2-3, with 9 bases identical to TRBD2. The germline CDR1 and CDR2 sequences are DFQATT and SNEGSKA (reference sequence). Germline trimming cut 0 bases from V and 3 bases from J; bases unmatched to any gene: 4. The CDR3 has 15 amino acids.